One and the same sample provided the 7 T cell receptor beta chains below, sequenced in a study of T cell repertoires and HLA-DP antigens. For these receptors, no antigen is known. The data were produced by immunoSEQ multiplex PCR, yet TCRdb's version contains in-frame clones alone and is incomplete. The repertoire has around 110,000 clones, almost 95% of them found once; the top ten carry approximately 0.25%. The specimen was CD4+ T cells from PBMCs. The receptor set was obtained from a woman aged 18-29 years in good health and CMV-seronegative.

This rearrangement joins TRBV9 to TRBJ2-1; 8 bases fit TRBD2. The V gene end was trimmed by 0 bases and the J gene end by 7 bases; junction bases not matched to a gene: 6. The germline V gene has CDR1 SGDLS and CDR2 YYNGEE. The CDR3 loop spans 15 amino acids. The CDR3 protein is CASSVDGRGLNEQFF. The CDR3 DNA reads as TGTGCCAGCAGCGTAGACGGGAGGGGGTTGAATGAGCAGTTCTTC.

V gene TRBV5-1 combines with J gene TRBJ2-1; no definite D call. This CDR3 has 16 amino acids. Trimming removed 0 bases from V and 5 bases from J, with 15 bases in between. CDR1 is SGHRS, CDR2 YFSETQ, per germline. CDR3 protein: CASSLAPNHANNEQFF. CDR3 DNA sequence: TGCGCCAGCAGCTTGGCGCCAAACCACGCTAACAATGAGCAGTTCTTC.

The chain recombines TRBV6-5 with TRBJ1-1, with a weak D call TRBD1 (6 bases). V was shortened by 6 bases and J by 1 base, with 9 bases between the two germline ends. From germline, CDR1 is MNHEY and CDR2 SVGAGI. The CDR3 loop spans 13 amino acids. The CDR3: CASSVGANTEAFF. CDR3 sequence (DNA): TGTGCCAGCAGCGTGGGGGCGAACACTGAAGCTTTCTTT.

In this sample, this clone turned up a few times. The rearrangement joins TRBV7-8 to TRBJ1-1; a weak D match, TRBD1 (5 bases). The CDR3 extends over 16 amino acids. V lost 6 bases to trimming and J lost 4 bases, with 21 bases between them. Germline CDR1 is SGHVS and CDR2 is FQNEAQ. CDR3 protein: CASRATAGLRGTEAFF. CDR3 in DNA: TGTGCCAGCAGAGCAACCGCGGGGCTCCGGGGCACTGAAGCTTTCTTT.

The genes are TRBV28 and TRBJ1-1; the D is unclear. The CDR3 extends over 12 amino acids. Germline CDR1 is MDHEN and CDR2 is SYDVKM. Deletions cut 9 bases from V and 1 base from J, with 9 bases between. The CDR3 spells CASRYRNTEAFF. The CDR3 nucleotides are TGTGCCAGTCGATACAGGAACACTGAAGCTTTCTTT.

The rearrangement links TRBV10-1 to TRBJ1-5; no firm D call. The CDR3 spans 13 residues. The V end was cut by 7 bases, the J end by 2 bases, with 9 bases between. Germline V gene sequence: CDR1 WNHNN, CDR2 SYGVQD (reference sequence). The CDR3 DNA follows: TGCGCCAGCATCTTCGTGGGCAATCAGCCCCAGCATTTT. It is translated as CASIFVGNQPQHF.

This chain connects TRBV29-1 to TRBJ1-1; D gene ambiguous. This CDR3 spans 15 amino acids. V was pared by 5 bases and J by 7 bases, with 23 bases between. Germline assignment: CDR1 SQVTM and CDR2 ANQGSEA. In nucleotides, the CDR3 is TGCAGCGTTCACCTTTGGGCAAGCCGCAGCGGTGAAGCTTTCTTT. Its translation is CSVHLWASRSGEAFF.